This T cell receptor (beta chain) was recovered during a study of blood T cells in healthy people across ages. For this clonotype: Its antigen is not known.

Donors were healthy Caucasian individuals from Russia aged roughly 6 to 90. Each sample yielded at least 6 million isolated PBMCs. General study findings and limits: There were more naive CD4+ cells and higher diversity in long-lived donors than in aged donors. Significant beta diversity loss was already apparent by age approximately 36, declining roughly linearly.

The use of a sample-barcoded 5' primer and a J-beta primer mix characterized a second PCR of roughly 6 to 11 cycles. TCRdb recomputed calls from the 5' RACE reads with MiXCR, one row per CDR3 protein. The profile shows over a million distinct CDR3 sequences, under 45% of them singletons. The clonotype originates from a woman aged 55-69 years in good health. The specimen sequenced was blood.

The CDR3 nucleotides read TGTGCCAGCAGTCCCCACGGACCCACTTCAATTAATGAAAAACTGTTTTTT. Its translation: CASSPHGPTSINEKLFF. V gene TRBV12-3 or TRBV12-4 combines with J gene TRBJ1-4; no definite D call. Trimming left V 5 bases short and J 4 bases short, with 20 bases between. The CDR3 runs 17 residues.